The text below deals with one T cell receptor beta chain. V shed 5 bases, J shed 4 bases, and the junction held 2 bases outside the gene matches. The germline V gene has CDR1 MNHEY and CDR2 SMNVEV (reference sequence). This CDR3 has 14 residues. PBMC sampling occurred before vaccination, two weeks after the third dose, and at progression. These data originate in a study of glioma-infiltrating T cells after dendritic cell vaccination. The primer mix had 60 V beta and 13 J beta primers. The assay was immunoSEQ multiplex PCR, and TCRdb's table has in-frame clones only and misses some. The data show about 82,000 clones, approximately 90% seen once.

The sample consisted of blood, taken before dendritic cell vaccination. This TCR was recovered from a human donor with glioblastoma. The chain employs TRBV27 and TRBJ2-7, with TRBD2 matching 13 bases. CDR3 amino acids: CASSTLAGGYEQYF. The CDR3 bases are TGTGCCAGCAGTACACTAGCGGGAGGGTACGAGCAGTACTTC.